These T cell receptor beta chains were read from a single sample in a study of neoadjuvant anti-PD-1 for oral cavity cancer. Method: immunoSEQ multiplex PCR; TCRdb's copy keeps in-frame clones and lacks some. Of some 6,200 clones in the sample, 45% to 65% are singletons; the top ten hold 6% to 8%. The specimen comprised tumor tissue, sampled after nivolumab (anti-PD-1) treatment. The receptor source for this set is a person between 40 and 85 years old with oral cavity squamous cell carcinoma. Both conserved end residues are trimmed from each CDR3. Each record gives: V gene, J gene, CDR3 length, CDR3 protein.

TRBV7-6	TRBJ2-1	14	ASSPVGGRAYNEQF
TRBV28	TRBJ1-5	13	ASSSGQGGNQPQH
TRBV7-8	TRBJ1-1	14	ASSLGGTRTLAEAF
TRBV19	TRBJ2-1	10	ASSITDNEQF
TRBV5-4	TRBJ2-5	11	ASSLVGEETQY
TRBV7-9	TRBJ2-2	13	ASSGYGTATGELF
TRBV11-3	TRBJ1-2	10	ASSPGTVGYT
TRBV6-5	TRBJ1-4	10	ASSQRGEKLF
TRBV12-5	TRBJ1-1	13	ASGLGPPEDTEAF
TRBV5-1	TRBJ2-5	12	ASRAGRLGETQY
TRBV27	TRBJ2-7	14	ASSLMGARGPYEQY
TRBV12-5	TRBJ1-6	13	ASGLSGGGNSPLH
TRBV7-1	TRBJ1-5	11	ASSLTGNQPQH
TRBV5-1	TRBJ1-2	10	ASSSDSYGYT
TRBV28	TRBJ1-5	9	ASTVNQPQH
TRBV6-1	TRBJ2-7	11	ASSPGGSYEQY
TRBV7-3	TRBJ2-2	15	ASSLYGGTPNTGELF
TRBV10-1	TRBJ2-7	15	ATLGLAGAPSSYEQY
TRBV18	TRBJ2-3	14	ASSLGTGVKPDTQY
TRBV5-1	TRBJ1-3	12	ASSLTGSGNTIY
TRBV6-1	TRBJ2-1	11	ASSLASYNEQF
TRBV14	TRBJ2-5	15	ASSQVKGITLGETQY
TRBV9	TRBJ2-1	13	ASSVQPSGYNEQF
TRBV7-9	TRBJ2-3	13	ASSLAGAGTDTQY
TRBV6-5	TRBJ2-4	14	ASSSRLLTAKNIQY
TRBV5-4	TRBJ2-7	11	ASSLGYSYEQY
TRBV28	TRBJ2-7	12	ASSPPGLTYEQY
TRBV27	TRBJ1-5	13	ASRTGIYSNQPQH
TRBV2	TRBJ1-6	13	ASSGTGGATSPLH
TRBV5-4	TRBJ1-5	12	ASSEDRGDQPQH
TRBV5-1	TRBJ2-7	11	ASSDGQYYEQY
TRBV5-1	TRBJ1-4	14	ASSPRRTGGSEKLF
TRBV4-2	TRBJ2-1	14	ASSLTGQGAFNEQF
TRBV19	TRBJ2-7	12	ASSHPDRKYEQY
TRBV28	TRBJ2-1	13	ASSSPGGRDNEQF
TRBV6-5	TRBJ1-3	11	ASTGRRGNTIY
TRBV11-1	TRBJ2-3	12	ASSLESGIDTQY
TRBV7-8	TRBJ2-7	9	ASSLSGEQY
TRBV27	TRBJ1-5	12	ASSNSGQLQPQH
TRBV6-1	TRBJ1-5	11	ASSESPNQPQH
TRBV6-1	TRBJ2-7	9	ASSGPYEQY
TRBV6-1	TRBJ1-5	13	ASNPASGGYQPQH
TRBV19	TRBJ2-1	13	ASSERTSGINEQF
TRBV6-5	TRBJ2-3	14	ASSYLRPISTDTQY
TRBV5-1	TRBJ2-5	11	ASSLRGAETQY
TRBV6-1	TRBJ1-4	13	ASSEATGWHEKLF
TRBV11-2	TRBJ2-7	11	ASSLRREGEQY
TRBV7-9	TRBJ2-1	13	ASSSGTGEYNEQF
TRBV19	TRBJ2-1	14	ASTPPLAGGFAEQF
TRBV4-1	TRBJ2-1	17	ASSPRRLAGGPRYNEQF
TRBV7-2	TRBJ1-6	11	ASSTEGFSPLH
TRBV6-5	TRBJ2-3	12	ASSWDRSTDTQY
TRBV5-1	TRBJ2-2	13	ASRGGQENTGELF
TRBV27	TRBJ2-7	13	ASRRGNNQKYEQY
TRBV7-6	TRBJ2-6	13	ASSLEGSGANVLT
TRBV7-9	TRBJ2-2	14	ASSLGGTGNTGELF
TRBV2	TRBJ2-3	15	ASSGRTSGRFTDTQY
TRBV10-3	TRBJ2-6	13	AISDGQPGANVLT
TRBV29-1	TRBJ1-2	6	SVEDLN
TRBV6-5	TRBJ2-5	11	ASSSPGSVTQY